The rows below give T cell receptor beta chains drawn from one sample of a study of naive and memory T cell subsets. TCRdb reanalysed the UMI-ligation and nested PCR reads using MiXCR and keeps one entry per CDR3 protein. The sample contains roughly 130,000 distinct CDR3 sequences, around 35% of which appear only once. The sequencing sample was made of central memory CD4+ T cells from blood. The receptors come from a human donor in good health. Both conserved end residues are part of each CDR3. D genes are given only for firm matches. A clone size is listed for some rows: how often the clone was seen (once, few, many), or a class if it is expanded.

J: TRBJ2-1; size: many; D: TRBD2; V: TRBV28; DNA: TGTGCCAGCAGTCTCAGCGGGAGGGTTTACAATGAGCAGTTCTTC; CDR3: CASSLSGRVYNEQFF
J: TRBJ1-1; size: NA; D: NA; V: TRBV20-1; DNA: TGCAGTGCAAAAGTCGGAGCAGCCCGAGGGACTGAAGCTTTCTTT; CDR3: CSAKVGAARGTEAFF
J: TRBJ2-1; size: NA; D: NA; V: TRBV11-2; DNA: TGTGCCAGCAGCCCCGGAGGATACCATACCGACAATGAGCAGTTCTTC; CDR3: CASSPGGYHTDNEQFF
J: TRBJ2-1; size: NA; D: TRBD2; V: TRBV20-1; DNA: TGCAGTGCCCACACTAGCGGGAGTGGAAATGAGCAGTTCTTC; CDR3: CSAHTSGSGNEQFF
J: TRBJ1-4; size: NA; D: TRBD1; V: TRBV12-3/TRBV12-4; DNA: TGTGCCAGCAGCCTGAGACAGGGCAATGAAAAACTGTTTTTT; CDR3: CASSLRQGNEKLFF
J: TRBJ2-1; size: few; D: TRBD2; V: TRBV11-2; DNA: TGTGCCAGCAGCTCGGGACTAGCGGGAGAGGGTGAGCAGTTCTTC; CDR3: CASSSGLAGEGEQFF
J: TRBJ2-3; size: NA; D: TRBD2; V: TRBV28; DNA: TGTGCCAGCAGTTTTAGCGGGATGGGGACAGATACGCAGTATTTT; CDR3: CASSFSGMGTDTQYF
J: TRBJ2-3; size: few; D: NA; V: TRBV6-5; DNA: TGTGCCAGCGCTAGCGACCGCACAGATACGCAGTATTTT; CDR3: CASASDRTDTQYF
J: TRBJ2-5; size: NA; D: TRBD1; V: TRBV6-1; DNA: TGTGCCAGCCGGGACAGGGGAGCAGAGACCCAGTACTTC; CDR3: CASRDRGAETQYF
J: TRBJ2-6; size: few; D: NA; V: TRBV4-3; DNA: TGCGCCAGCAGCCAAGGCTACAGGATCTCTGGGGCCAACGTCCTGACTTTC; CDR3: CASSQGYRISGANVLTF
J: TRBJ2-3; size: few; D: NA; V: TRBV7-9; DNA: TGTGCCAGCAGACCGAGGACGGCGATTAATAGAACAGATACGCAGTATTTT; CDR3: CASRPRTAINRTDTQYF
J: TRBJ2-1; size: NA; D: NA; V: TRBV5-6; DNA: TGTGCCAGCAGCTTGTTGGCTGAGCAGTTCTTC; CDR3: CASSLLAEQFF
J: TRBJ2-7; size: NA; D: NA; V: TRBV2; DNA: TGTGCCTGCAGGGGACTGGGCTACGAGCAGTACTTC; CDR3: CACRGLGYEQYF
J: TRBJ1-1; size: few; D: TRBD1; V: TRBV18; DNA: TGTGCCAGCTCGAACATGCGCGCGGAATTTCGGCACAGGGGGGTGATGAACACTGAAGCTTTCTTT; CDR3: CASSNMRAEFRHRGVMNTEAFF